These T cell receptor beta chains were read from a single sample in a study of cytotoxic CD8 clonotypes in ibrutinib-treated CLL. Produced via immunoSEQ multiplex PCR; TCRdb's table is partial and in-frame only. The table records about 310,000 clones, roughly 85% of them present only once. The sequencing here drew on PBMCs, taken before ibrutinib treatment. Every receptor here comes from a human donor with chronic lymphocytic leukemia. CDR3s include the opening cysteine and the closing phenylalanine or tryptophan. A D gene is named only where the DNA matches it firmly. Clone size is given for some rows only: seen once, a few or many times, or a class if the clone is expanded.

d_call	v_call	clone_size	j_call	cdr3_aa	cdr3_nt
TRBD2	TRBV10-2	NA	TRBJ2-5	CASRPTSAETQYF	TGCGCCAGCAGACCGACTAGCGCCGAGACCCAGTACTTC
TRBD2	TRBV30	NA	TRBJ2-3	CAWTGTSLDNTQYF	TGTGCCTGGACCGGGACTAGCTTGGATAATACGCAGTATTTT
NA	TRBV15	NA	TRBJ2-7	CATSRDRHRWGGATYEQYF	TGTGCCACCAGCAGAGATCGCCACCGATGGGGGGGGGCTACCTACGAGCAGTACTTC
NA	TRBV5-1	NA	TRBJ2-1	CASSRVEYLDEQFF	TGCGCCAGCAGTAGGGTAGAATATTTGGATGAGCAGTTCTTC
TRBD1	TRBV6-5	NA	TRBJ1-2	CASSSPGGTVRGYTF	TGTGCCAGCAGTTCCCCAGGGGGCACGGTCCGCGGCTACACCTTC
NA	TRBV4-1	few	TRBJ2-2	CASSQGTTGELFF	TGCGCCAGCAGCCAAGGAACCACCGGGGAGCTGTTTTTT
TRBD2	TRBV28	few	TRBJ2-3	CASSSTTSGGTDTQYF	TGTGCCAGCAGTTCCACGACTAGCGGGGGCACAGATACGCAGTATTTT
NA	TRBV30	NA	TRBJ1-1	CASNQGRPEAFF	TGTGCCTCGAACCAAGGGCGACCTGAAGCTTTCTTT
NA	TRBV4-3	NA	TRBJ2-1	CASSQDRRSYNEQFF	TGCGCCAGCAGCCAAGATCGACGGTCCTACAATGAGCAGTTCTTC
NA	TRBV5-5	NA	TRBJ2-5	CASSRIQETQYF	TGTGCCAGCAGTCGAATACAAGAGACCCAGTACTTC
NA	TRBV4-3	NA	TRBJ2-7	CASSQGGGSYEQYF	TGCGCCAGCAGCCAAGGCGGCGGCTCCTACGAGCAGTACTTC
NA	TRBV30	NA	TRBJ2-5	CAWITRIPRETQYF	TGTGCCTGGATCACGAGGATCCCCCGGGAGACCCAGTACTTC
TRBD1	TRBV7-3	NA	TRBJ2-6	CASSSSGQGNVLTF	TGTGCCAGCAGCTCTTCGGGACAGGGCAACGTCCTGACTTTC
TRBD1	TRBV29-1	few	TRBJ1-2	CSARQGDGYTF	TGCAGCGCCCGACAGGGAGATGGCTACACCTTC
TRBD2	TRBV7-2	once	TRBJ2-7	CASSLFSGSYVPYEQYF	TGTGCCAGCAGCTTGTTTAGCGGGAGTTATGTTCCCTACGAGCAGTACTTC
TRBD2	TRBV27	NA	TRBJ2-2	CASSSYGTSWNTGELFF	TGTGCCAGCAGTTCATACGGGACTAGCTGGAACACCGGGGAGCTGTTTTTT
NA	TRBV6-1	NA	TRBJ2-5	CASSVSGVHGETQYF	TGTGCCAGCAGTGTCTCAGGGGTTCATGGAGAGACCCAGTACTTC
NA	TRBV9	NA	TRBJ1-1	CASQFEPGNTEAFF	TGTGCCAGCCAATTCGAACCGGGGAACACTGAAGCTTTCTTT
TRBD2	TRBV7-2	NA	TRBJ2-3	CASSSTSGSNTDTQYF	TGTGCCAGCAGCTCGACTAGCGGGAGTAACACAGATACGCAGTATTTT
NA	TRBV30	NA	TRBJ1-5	CAWSTDEADQPQHF	TGTGCCTGGAGTACAGACGAGGCCGATCAGCCCCAGCATTTT
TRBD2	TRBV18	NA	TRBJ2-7	CASSPLIAGVTYEQYF	TGTGCCAGCTCACCCCTCATAGCGGGAGTGACCTACGAGCAGTACTTC
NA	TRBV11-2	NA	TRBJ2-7	CASSFRDGDEQYF	TGTGCCAGCAGCTTTAGGGATGGGGACGAGCAGTACTTC
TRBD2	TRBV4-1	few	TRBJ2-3	CASSQGVSGSGTDTQYF	TGCGCCAGCAGCCAAGGGGTAAGCGGGAGCGGCACAGATACGCAGTATTTT
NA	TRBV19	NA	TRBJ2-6	CASNPTRGLSSGANVLTF	TGTGCCAGTAACCCCACGAGAGGTTTAAGCTCTGGGGCCAACGTCCTGACTTTC
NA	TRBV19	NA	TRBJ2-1	CARPRNEQFF	TGTGCCAGGCCACGCAATGAGCAGTTCTTC
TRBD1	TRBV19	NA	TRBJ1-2	CASSILGQTLYGYTF	TGTGCCAGTAGTATCTTGGGACAGACTCTCTATGGCTACACCTTC
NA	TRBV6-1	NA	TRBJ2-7	CASSEISSGPYEQYF	TGTGCCAGCAGTGAAATTTCTTCGGGGCCCTACGAGCAGTACTTC
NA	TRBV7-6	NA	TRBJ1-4	CASSFIQGGEKLFF	TGTGCCAGCAGCTTTATTCAGGGTGGTGAAAAACTGTTTTTT
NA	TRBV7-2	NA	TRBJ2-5	CASSSPWRQRDGTQYF	TGTGCCAGCAGCTCCCCTTGGAGACAGAGGGACGGGACCCAGTACTTC
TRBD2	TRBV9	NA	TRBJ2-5	CASSVAGTSQETQYF	TGTGCCAGCAGCGTAGCCGGGACTAGCCAAGAGACCCAGTACTTC
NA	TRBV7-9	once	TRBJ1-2	CASSLISDNYGYTF	TGTGCCAGCAGCTTAATCTCGGATAACTATGGCTACACCTTC
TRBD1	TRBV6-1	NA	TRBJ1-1	CASRERQGARNTEAFF	TGTGCCAGCAGGGAAAGACAGGGGGCACGGAACACTGAAGCTTTCTTT
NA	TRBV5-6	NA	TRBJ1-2	CASSLVPGGYTF	TGTGCCAGCAGCTTGGTACCGGGTGGCTACACCTTC
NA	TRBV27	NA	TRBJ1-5	CASSSRADNQPQHF	TGTGCCAGCAGTTCTAGGGCAGACAATCAGCCCCAGCATTTT
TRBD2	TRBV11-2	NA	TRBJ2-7	CASSLGSGRFSYEQYF	TGTGCCAGCAGCTTAGGAAGCGGGAGATTCTCCTACGAGCAGTACTTC
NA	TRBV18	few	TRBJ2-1	CASSPEQHNEQFF	TGTGCCAGCTCACCGGAGCAGCACAATGAGCAGTTCTTC
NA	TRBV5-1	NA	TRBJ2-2	CASSLLSTNTGELFF	TGCGCCAGCAGCTTGTTATCGACGAACACCGGGGAGCTGTTTTTT
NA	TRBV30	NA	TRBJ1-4	CAWTPGHKNEKLFF	TGTGCCTGGACTCCGGGACACAAGAATGAAAAACTGTTTTTT
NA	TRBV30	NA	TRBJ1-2	CAWSVRGAGNLGYTF	TGTGCCTGGAGTGTACGGGGGGCAGGGAATCTTGGCTACACCTTC
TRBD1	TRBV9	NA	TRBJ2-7	CASSPSGTGVYEQYF	TGTGCCAGCAGCCCGTCCGGGACAGGGGTTTACGAGCAGTACTTC
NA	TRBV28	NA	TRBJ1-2	CASSPPPPPRVDGYTF	TGTGCCAGCAGTCCCCCTCCCCCCCCCAGGGTGGATGGCTACACCTTC
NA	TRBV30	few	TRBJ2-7	CAWSYDQDEQYF	TGTGCCTGGAGTTACGATCAGGACGAGCAGTACTTC
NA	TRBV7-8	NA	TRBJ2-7	CASSPQVSSYEQYF	TGTGCCAGCAGCCCGCAGGTTTCCTCCTACGAGCAGTACTTC
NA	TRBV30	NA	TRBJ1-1	CAWSGNTNTEAFF	TGTGCCTGGAGTGGGAATACAAACACTGAAGCTTTCTTT
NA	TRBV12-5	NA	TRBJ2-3	CASGLGQLGPTDTQYF	TGTGCTAGTGGTTTGGGGCAGCTCGGACCCACAGATACGCAGTATTTT
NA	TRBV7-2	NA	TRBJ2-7	CASSLAGVRYEQYF	TGTGCCAGCAGCTTAGCGGGAGTGAGGTACGAGCAGTACTTC